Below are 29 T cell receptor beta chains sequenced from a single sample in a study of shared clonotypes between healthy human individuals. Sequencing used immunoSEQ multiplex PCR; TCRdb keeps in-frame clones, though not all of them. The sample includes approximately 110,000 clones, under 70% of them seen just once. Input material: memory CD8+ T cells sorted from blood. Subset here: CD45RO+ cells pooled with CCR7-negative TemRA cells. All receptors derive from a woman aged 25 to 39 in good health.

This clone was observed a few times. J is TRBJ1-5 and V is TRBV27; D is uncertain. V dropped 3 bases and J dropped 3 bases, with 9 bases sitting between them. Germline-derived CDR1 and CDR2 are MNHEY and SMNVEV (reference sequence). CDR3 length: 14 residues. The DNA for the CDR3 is TGTGCCAGCAGTTTGTCACCCTACAATCAGCCCCAGCATTTT. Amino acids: CASSLSPYNQPQHF.

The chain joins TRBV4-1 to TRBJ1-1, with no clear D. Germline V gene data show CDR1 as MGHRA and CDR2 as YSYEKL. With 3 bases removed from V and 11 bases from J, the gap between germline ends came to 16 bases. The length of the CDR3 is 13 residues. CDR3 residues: CASSQALNYEAFF. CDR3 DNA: TGCGCCAGCAGCCAGGCCCTCAATTACGAGGCTTTCTTT.

DNA for the CDR3: TGTGCCAGCAGTTTACGTCTTAGCAATCAGCCCCAGCATTTT. Its translation: CASSLRLSNQPQHF. V is TRBV28 and J is TRBJ1-5; D gene ambiguous. The CDR3 contains 14 residues. Looked up from germline, CDR1 is MDHEN and CDR2 is SYDVKM. Trimming cost V 2 bases and J 0 bases, with 5 bases left between them. Combining the CDR3 with reference TRBV28 and TRBJ1-5 gives the whole variable domain DVKVTQSSRYLVKRTGEKVFLECVQDMDHENMFWYRQDPGLGLRLIYFSYDVKMKEKGDIPEGYSVSREKKERFSLILESASTNQTSMYLCASSLRLSNQPQHFGDGTRLSIL.

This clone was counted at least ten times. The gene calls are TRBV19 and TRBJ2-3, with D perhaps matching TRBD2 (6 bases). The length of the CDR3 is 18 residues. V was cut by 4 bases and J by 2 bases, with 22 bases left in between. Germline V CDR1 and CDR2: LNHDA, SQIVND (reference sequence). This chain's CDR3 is CASSTQTPSEGYTDTQYF. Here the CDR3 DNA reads TGTGCCAGTAGTACCCAAACCCCGTCGGAGGGCTACACAGATACGCAGTATTTT.

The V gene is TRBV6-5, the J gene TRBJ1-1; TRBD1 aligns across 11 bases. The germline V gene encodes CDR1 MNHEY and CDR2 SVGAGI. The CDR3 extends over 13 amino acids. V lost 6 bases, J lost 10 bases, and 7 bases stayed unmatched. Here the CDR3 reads CASRDRGRDLAFF. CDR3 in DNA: TGTGCCAGCAGGGACAGGGGGCGCGATTTAGCTTTCTTT.

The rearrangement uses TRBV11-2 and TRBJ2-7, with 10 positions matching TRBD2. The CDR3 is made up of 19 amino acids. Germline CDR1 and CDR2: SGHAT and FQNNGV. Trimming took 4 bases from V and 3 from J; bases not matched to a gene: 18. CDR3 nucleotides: TGTGCCAGCAGCTCATGGCCCACCCCTGGACTAGCGGCTCGCTACGAGCAGTACTTC. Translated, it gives CASSSWPTPGLAARYEQYF.

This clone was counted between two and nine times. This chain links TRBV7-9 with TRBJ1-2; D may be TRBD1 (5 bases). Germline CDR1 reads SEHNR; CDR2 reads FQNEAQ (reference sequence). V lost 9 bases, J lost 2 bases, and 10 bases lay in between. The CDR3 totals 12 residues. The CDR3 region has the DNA TGTGCCAGTTCCGGGGGGAACTATGGCTACACCTTC. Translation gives CASSGGNYGYTF.

The CDR3 loop reads CAISEAGLSYEQFF. The CDR3 DNA reads TGTGCCATCAGTGAGGCTGGGTTGAGCTATGAGCAGTTCTTC. The chain employs TRBV10-3 and TRBJ2-1, with D unresolved. The CDR3 length is 14 residues. From germline, CDR1 is ENHRY and CDR2 SYGVKD. The ends were cut back, 2 bases at V and 8 bases at J, with 13 bases in the middle.

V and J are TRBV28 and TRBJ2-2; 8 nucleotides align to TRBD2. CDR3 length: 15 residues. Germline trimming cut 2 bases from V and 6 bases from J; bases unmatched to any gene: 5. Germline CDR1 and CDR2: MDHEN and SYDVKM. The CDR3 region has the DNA TGTGCCAGCAGTTTAACGGGAGGGAGACCCGGGGAGCTGTTTTTT. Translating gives CASSLTGGRPGELFF.

This CDR3 is CSVRDRSSYEQYF. CDR3 DNA sequence: TGCAGCGTCCGGGACAGGAGCTCCTACGAGCAGTACTTC. The V gene is TRBV29-1, the J gene TRBJ2-7; 8 bases match TRBD1. V was clipped by 6 bases and J by 0 bases; unmatched bases: 4. The germline gives CDR1 SQVTM, CDR2 ANQGSEA. The CDR3 extends over 13 amino acids.

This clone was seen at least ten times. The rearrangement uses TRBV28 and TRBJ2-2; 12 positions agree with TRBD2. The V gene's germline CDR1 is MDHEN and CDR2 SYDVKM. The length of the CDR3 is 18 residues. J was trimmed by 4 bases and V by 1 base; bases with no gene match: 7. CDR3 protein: CASSLSLGLAGRTGELFF. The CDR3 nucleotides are TGTGCCAGCAGTTTATCCCTCGGACTAGCGGGACGCACCGGGGAGCTGTTTTTT. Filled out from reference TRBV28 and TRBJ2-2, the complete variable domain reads DVKVTQSSRYLVKRTGEKVFLECVQDMDHENMFWYRQDPGLGLRLIYFSYDVKMKEKGDIPEGYSVSREKKERFSLILESASTNQTSMYLCASSLSLGLAGRTGELFFGEGSRLTVL.

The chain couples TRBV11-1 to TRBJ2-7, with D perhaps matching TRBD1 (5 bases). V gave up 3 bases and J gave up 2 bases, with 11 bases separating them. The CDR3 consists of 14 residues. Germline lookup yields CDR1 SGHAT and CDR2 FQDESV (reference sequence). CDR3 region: CASSFDDSTYEQYF. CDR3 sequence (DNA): TGTGCCAGCAGCTTCGACGACAGCACCTACGAGCAGTACTTC.

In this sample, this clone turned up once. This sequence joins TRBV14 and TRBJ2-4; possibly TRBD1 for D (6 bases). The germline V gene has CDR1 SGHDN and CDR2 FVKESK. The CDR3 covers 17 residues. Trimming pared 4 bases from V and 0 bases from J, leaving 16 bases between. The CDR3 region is CASSPTSGTLAKNIQYF. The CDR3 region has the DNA TGTGCCAGCAGCCCAACTTCCGGGACACTAGCCAAAAACATTCAGTACTTC.

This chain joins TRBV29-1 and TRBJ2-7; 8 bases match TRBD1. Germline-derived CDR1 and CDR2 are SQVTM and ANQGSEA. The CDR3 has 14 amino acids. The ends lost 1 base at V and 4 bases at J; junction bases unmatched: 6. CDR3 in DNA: TGCAGCGTTGAAGTGGCAGGGGGCGGATACGAGCAGTACTTC. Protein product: CSVEVAGGGYEQYF.

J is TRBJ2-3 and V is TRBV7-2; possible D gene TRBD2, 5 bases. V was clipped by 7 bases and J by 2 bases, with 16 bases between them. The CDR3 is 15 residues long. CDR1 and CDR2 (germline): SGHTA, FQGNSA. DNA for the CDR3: TGTGCCAGCACCCTGACGGGAAGTTTCACAGATACGCAGTATTTT. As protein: CASTLTGSFTDTQYF.

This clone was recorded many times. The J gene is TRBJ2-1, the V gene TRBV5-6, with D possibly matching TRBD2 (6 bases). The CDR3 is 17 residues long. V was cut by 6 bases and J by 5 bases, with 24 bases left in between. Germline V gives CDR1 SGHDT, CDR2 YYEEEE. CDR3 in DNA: TGTGCCAGCACACCCCACTTGAGTAGCGGCCACAACAATGAGCAGTTCTTC. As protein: CASTPHLSSGHNNEQFF.

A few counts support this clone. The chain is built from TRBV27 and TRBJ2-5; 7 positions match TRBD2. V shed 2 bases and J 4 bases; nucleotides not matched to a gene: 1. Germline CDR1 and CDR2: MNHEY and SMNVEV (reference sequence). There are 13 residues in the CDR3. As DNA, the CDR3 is TGTGCCAGCAGTTTAGGGACTACAGAGACCCAGTACTTC. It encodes CASSLGTTETQYF.

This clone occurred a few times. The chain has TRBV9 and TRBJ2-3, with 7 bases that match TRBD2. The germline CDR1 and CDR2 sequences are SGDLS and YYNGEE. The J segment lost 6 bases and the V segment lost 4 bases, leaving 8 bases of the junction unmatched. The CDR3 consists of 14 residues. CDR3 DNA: TGTGCCAGCAGCTCAAGCGGGAAGCTTGATACGCAGTATTTT. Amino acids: CASSSSGKLDTQYF.

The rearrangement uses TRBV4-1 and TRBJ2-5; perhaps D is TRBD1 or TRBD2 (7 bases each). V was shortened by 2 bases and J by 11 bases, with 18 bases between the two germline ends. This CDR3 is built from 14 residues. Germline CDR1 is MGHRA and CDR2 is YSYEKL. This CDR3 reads CASSQNTGEGEQYF. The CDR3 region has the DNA TGCGCCAGCAGCCAAAATACAGGGGAGGGTGAGCAGTACTTC.

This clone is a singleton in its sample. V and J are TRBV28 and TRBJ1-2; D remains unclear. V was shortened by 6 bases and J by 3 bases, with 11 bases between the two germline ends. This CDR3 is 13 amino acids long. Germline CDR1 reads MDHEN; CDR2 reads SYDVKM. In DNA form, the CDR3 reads TGTGCCAGCAGCTACAGAATATACTATGGCTACACCTTC. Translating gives CASSYRIYYGYTF.

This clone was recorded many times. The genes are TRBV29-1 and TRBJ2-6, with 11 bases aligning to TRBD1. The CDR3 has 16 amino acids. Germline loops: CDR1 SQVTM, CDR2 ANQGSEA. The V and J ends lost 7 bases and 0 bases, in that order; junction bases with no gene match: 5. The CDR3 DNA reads TGCAGCGCCTGGACAGGGGGCCTCTCTGGGGCCAACGTCCTGACTTTC. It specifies CSAWTGGLSGANVLTF.

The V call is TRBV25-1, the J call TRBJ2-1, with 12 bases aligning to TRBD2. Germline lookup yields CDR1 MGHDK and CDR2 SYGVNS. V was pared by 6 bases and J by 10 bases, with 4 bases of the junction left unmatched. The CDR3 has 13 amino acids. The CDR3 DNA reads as TGTGCCAGCAGGCGACTAGCGGGAGACGAGCAGTTCTTC. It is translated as CASRRLAGDEQFF. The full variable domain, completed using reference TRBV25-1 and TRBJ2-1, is EADIYQTPRYLVIGTGKKITLECSQTMGHDKMYWYQQDPGMELHLIHYSYGVNSTEKGDLSSESTVSRIRTEHFPLTLESARPSHTSQYLCASRRLAGDEQFFGPGTRLTVL.

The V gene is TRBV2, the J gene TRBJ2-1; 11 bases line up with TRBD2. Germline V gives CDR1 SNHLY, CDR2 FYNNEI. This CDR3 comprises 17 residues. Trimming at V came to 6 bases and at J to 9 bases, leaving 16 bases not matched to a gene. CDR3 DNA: TGTGCCAGCAGGACGCCACTAGCGGGAGTCCTAATGAGTGAGCAGTTCTTC. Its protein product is CASRTPLAGVLMSEQFF.

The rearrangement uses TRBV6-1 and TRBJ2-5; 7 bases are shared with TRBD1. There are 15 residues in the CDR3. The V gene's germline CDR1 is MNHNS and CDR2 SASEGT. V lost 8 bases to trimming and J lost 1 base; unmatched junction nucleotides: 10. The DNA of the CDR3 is TGTGCCAGCGGCCTGGCACAGGGGAGCCAAGAGACCCAGTACTTC. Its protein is CASGLAQGSQETQYF.

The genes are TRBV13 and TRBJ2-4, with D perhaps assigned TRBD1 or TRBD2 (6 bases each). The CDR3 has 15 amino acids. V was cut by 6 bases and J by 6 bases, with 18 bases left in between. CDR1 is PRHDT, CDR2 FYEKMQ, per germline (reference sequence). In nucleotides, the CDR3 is TGTGCCAGCAGTTCCCTTACGGAGGGGGGAAACATTCAGTACTTC. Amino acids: CASSSLTEGGNIQYF. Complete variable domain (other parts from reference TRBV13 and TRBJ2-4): AAGVIQSPRHLIKEKRETATLKCYPIPRHDTVYWYQQGPGQDPQFLISFYEKMQSDKGSIPDRFSAQQFSDYHSELNMSSLELGDSALYFCASSSLTEGGNIQYFGAGTRLSVL.

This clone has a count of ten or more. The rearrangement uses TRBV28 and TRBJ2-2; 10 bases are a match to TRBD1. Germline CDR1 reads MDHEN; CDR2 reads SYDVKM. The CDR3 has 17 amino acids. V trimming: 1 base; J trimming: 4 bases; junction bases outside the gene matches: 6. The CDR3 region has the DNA TGTGCCAGCAGTTTATTTTGGGGACAGGGGATCACCGGGGAGCTGTTTTTT. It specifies CASSLFWGQGITGELFF.

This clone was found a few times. The CDR3 region is CASSFFSRTETQYF. The DNA of the CDR3 is TGTGCCAGCAGTTTTTTCAGCAGGACGGAGACCCAGTACTTC. The chain combines TRBV28 with TRBJ2-5; D ambiguous. This CDR3 has 14 amino acids. V gave up 3 bases and J gave up 5 bases, with 13 bases separating them. Germline-derived CDR1 and CDR2 are MDHEN and SYDVKM.

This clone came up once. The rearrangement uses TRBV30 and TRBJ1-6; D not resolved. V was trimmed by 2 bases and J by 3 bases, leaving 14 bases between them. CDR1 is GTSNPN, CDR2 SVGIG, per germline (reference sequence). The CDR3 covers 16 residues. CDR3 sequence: CAWSYVQAFYNSPLHF. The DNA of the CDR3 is TGTGCCTGGAGTTACGTCCAAGCCTTCTATAATTCACCCCTCCACTTT.

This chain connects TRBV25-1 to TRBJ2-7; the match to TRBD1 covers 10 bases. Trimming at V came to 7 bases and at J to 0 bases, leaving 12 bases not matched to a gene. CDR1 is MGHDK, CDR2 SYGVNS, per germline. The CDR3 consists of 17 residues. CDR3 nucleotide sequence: TGTGCCAGCACCTCCGGGACAGGGGAAACCAGCTCCTACGAGCAGTACTTC. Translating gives CASTSGTGETSSYEQYF.